This T cell receptor beta chain was recorded in a study of neurological immune-mediated disorders. Across the whole study: The approximately 35 multiple sclerosis patients comprised 31 relapsing-remitting and 3 secondary progressive cases. Study results and limitations: Multiple sclerosis, the disease with the least TCR clonal expansion, fell below healthy controls, whereas HTLV-1-associated myelopathy showed the most. Neither clinical nor MRI features were found to be associated with the multiple sclerosis repertoire cluster.

About this clonotype: Its antigen is as yet unknown.

The CDR3 sequence is 14 residues long. Trimming removed 5 bases from V and 7 bases from J, with 21 bases in between. Germline V gene lookup returns CDR1 DFQATT and CDR2 SNEGSKA (reference sequence). cDNA was made by 5'RACE with 10-nucleotide random UMIs. TCRdb re-called the 5' RACE reads through MiXCR, storing one row per CDR3 protein. The table lists about 55,000 distinct CDR3 sequences, around 4.2% of them singletons. The receptor was isolated from a man aged 45-65 years with multiple sclerosis. V gene TRBV20-1 combines with J gene TRBJ2-7, with D unclear. Sequencing input: PBMCs. The CDR3 here is CSARLRAGRPEQYF. The CDR3 DNA is TGCAGTGCTCGGCTTAGGGCCGGACGGCCGGAGCAGTACTTC.